A selection of T cell receptor beta chains follows, all from one sample in a study of human T cells and chemical hapten exposure. Each CDR3 protein gets one entry after TCRdb re-called the RACE reads with MiXCR. Seen here are around 100,000 distinct CDR3 sequences, about an eighth observed once, and the top ten hold 2.5% to 4%. The sample was whole blood, taken in connection with sensitization to the hapten diphenylcyclopropenone (DPC). These receptors were taken from a woman between 40 and 50 years old with alopecia areata. Some clones in this sample may be carry-over from other donors' samples. The CDR3 runs from the conserved cysteine through the conserved F or W. A D gene is named only where the DNA matches it firmly. Clone size is stated in some rows and not others, as once, few, many or a class when expanded.

J gene	D gene	V gene	clone size	CDR3 protein	CDR3 DNA
TRBJ2-2	.	TRBV28	many	CASSLSYRAGAGELFF	TGTGCCAGCAGTTTATCATACAGGGCAGGTGCCGGGGAGCTGTTTTTT
TRBJ1-1	.	TRBV29-1	few	CSVVVAEAFF	TGCAGCGTTGTCGTCGCTGAAGCTTTCTTT
TRBJ1-1	.	TRBV9	many	CASSVGPRAFF	TGTGCCAGCAGCGTAGGACCACGGGCTTTCTTT
TRBJ1-1	.	TRBV7-3	.	CASSADPRSGVAFF	TGTGCCAGCAGCGCCGACCCCAGGTCAGGGGTAGCTTTCTTT
TRBJ2-3	.	TRBV5-1	many	CASSGGATDTQYF	TGCGCCAGCAGCGGTGGGGCCACAGATACGCAGTATTTT
TRBJ2-7	TRBD2	TRBV20-1	few	CSARDRASGDVEQYF	TGCAGTGCTAGAGATCGAGCTAGCGGGGACGTCGAGCAGTACTTC
TRBJ2-3	TRBD1	TRBV12-3/TRBV12-4	many	CASSLGDRVTDTQYF	TGTGCCAGCAGTTTGGGGGACAGGGTCACAGATACGCAGTATTTT
TRBJ1-3	.	TRBV6-5	many	CASKIAGDGNTIYF	TGTGCCAGCAAAATTGCAGGGGATGGAAACACCATATATTTT
TRBJ2-7	.	TRBV28	many	CASSFLTVQNEQYF	TGTGCCAGCAGTTTTCTGACAGTTCAGAACGAGCAGTACTTC
TRBJ2-6	.	TRBV12-5	few	CASGSAGTGANVLTF	TGTGCTAGTGGTTCCGCCGGGACTGGGGCCAACGTCCTGACTTTC
TRBJ1-1	.	TRBV30	few	CAGRRNTEAFF	TGTGCCGGCCGTAGGAACACTGAAGCTTTCTTT
TRBJ2-7	TRBD1	TRBV20-1	many	CSARDFRQGSGEQYF	TGCAGTGCTAGAGATTTCAGACAGGGGTCCGGCGAGCAGTACTTC
TRBJ2-7	.	TRBV5-1	many	CASSLSPERRQSSYEQYF	TGCGCCAGCAGCTTAAGTCCCGAACGCCGCCAGAGCTCCTACGAGCAGTACTTC
TRBJ2-3	TRBD2	TRBV9	many	CASTPQGLITDTQYF	TGTGCCAGCACCCCCCAGGGACTAATCACAGATACGCAGTATTTT
TRBJ1-2	.	TRBV4-3	many	CASSQVSGVKDGYTF	TGCGCCAGCAGCCAAGTCTCTGGGGTCAAGGATGGCTACACCTTC
TRBJ2-7	TRBD1	TRBV28	many	CASEDRGSYEQYF	TGTGCCAGCGAGGACAGGGGAAGCTACGAGCAGTACTTC
TRBJ2-2	.	TRBV6-1	many	CASSESAGWNTGELFF	TGTGCCAGCAGTGAATCAGCAGGGTGGAACACCGGGGAGCTGTTTTTT
TRBJ2-5	TRBD2	TRBV28	many	CASSPSKTGTSGRRKTQYF	TGTGCCAGCAGCCCCTCAAAAACCGGGACTAGCGGGAGGAGGAAGACCCAGTACTTC
TRBJ2-1	TRBD2	TRBV24-1	.	CATSARTSGRDNEQFF	TGTGCCACCAGCGCCAGGACTAGCGGGAGAGACAATGAGCAGTTCTTC
TRBJ2-5	.	TRBV12-3/TRBV12-4	few	CASGIVGPVGTQYF	TGTGCCAGCGGTATAGTGGGTCCAGTGGGGACCCAGTACTTC
TRBJ2-1	.	TRBV24-1	few	CATSDLRRAGNNEQFF	TGTGCCACCAGTGATTTGAGGAGGGCCGGGAACAATGAGCAGTTCTTC
TRBJ2-2	.	TRBV13	many	CASSSRGAFLTGELFF	TGTGCCAGCAGCTCTCGGGGGGCCTTCCTCACCGGGGAGCTGTTTTTT
TRBJ1-1	.	TRBV29-1	many	CSVARWQGTEAFF	TGCAGCGTTGCGCGGTGGCAGGGGACTGAAGCTTTCTTT
TRBJ1-2	TRBD1	TRBV18	many	CASSPLGTDGYTF	TGTGCCAGCTCACCACTCGGGACAGATGGCTACACCTTC
TRBJ2-7	.	TRBV12-3/TRBV12-4	few	CASTRDGGGEQYF	TGTGCCAGCACCCGGGACGGAGGCGGGGAGCAGTACTTC
TRBJ2-1	TRBD2	TRBV6-2/TRBV6-3	many	CASREAGPNEQFF	TGTGCCAGCAGGGAAGCGGGGCCTAATGAGCAGTTCTTC
TRBJ2-3	.	TRBV20-1	many	CSASRRSGAPPDTQYF	TGCAGTGCTAGTCGGAGATCAGGGGCTCCCCCAGATACGCAGTATTTT
TRBJ2-5	.	TRBV25-1	many	CASTSRYQETQYF	TGTGCCAGCACCTCTCGGTACCAAGAGACCCAGTACTTC
TRBJ2-3	.	TRBV6-4	.	CAMPGRLTDTQYF	TGTGCCATGCCCGGACGATTGACAGATACGCAGTATTTT
TRBJ2-6	.	TRBV10-3	many	CAISDSGANVLTF	TGTGCCATCAGCGACTCTGGGGCCAACGTCCTGACTTTC
TRBJ1-1	.	TRBV27	.	CASSSLTLGGAEAFF	TGTGCCAGCAGTTCTCTAACACTGGGTGGAGCTGAAGCTTTCTTT
TRBJ2-5	.	TRBV6-2/TRBV6-3	.	CAAGLETQYF	TGTGCCGCGGGACTAGAGACCCAGTACTTC
TRBJ2-1	TRBD2	TRBV11-2	many	CASSLARAGTKRSSEQFF	TGTGCCAGCAGCTTAGCTAGGGCCGGGACTAAGCGCTCCAGTGAGCAGTTCTTC
TRBJ2-2	.	TRBV19	few	CASSMPPAGITYTGELFF	TGTGCCAGTAGTATGCCACCGGCCGGTATAACTTACACCGGGGAGCTGTTTTTT
TRBJ2-1	TRBD2	TRBV6-2/TRBV6-3	many	CASLASGRSYEQFF	TGTGCCAGCCTGGCTAGCGGGAGATCGTATGAGCAGTTCTTC
TRBJ2-3	.	TRBV12-3/TRBV12-4	many	CASSPESTAYTQYF	TGTGCCAGCAGTCCCGAGAGCACCGCGTATACGCAGTATTTT
TRBJ1-1	.	TRBV7-9	few	CASSLEARNTEAFF	TGTGCCAGCAGCTTGGAGGCGAGGAACACTGAAGCTTTCTTT
TRBJ2-1	TRBD2	TRBV5-1	many	CASSLMLGLAANEQFF	TGCGCCAGCAGCTTGATGCTGGGACTAGCAGCCAATGAGCAGTTCTTC
TRBJ2-3	.	TRBV11-2	few	CASSRGPLDTQYF	TGTGCCAGCAGCCGGGGCCCCCTGGATACGCAGTATTTT
TRBJ2-7	.	TRBV29-1	few	CSVAGHRNPRGEQYF	TGCAGCGTGGCGGGACACCGAAATCCTAGGGGCGAGCAGTACTTC
TRBJ2-5	.	TRBV28	.	CASSSNSYQETQYF	TGTGCCAGCAGTTCCAACAGCTACCAAGAGACCCAGTACTTC
TRBJ1-2	TRBD1	TRBV29-1	few	CSVENQAGGLANYGYTF	TGCAGCGTTGAAAATCAGGCAGGGGGCTTAGCTAACTATGGCTACACCTTC
TRBJ2-1	.	TRBV7-6	.	CASSLDLPGTLGSNEQFF	TGTGCCAGCAGCTTGGACCTCCCCGGGACCCTTGGTAGTAATGAGCAGTTCTTC
TRBJ2-7	.	TRBV7-8	many	CASSGPRGGAHEQYF	TGTGCCAGCAGCGGCCCCCGGGGTGGTGCCCACGAGCAGTACTTC
TRBJ2-1	TRBD1	TRBV6-2/TRBV6-3	few	CASRSPLQGAPRGKFF	TGTGCCAGCAGGTCCCCCCTACAGGGGGCACCCCGAGGAAAGTTCTTC
TRBJ2-5	.	TRBV5-4	.	CASRGGQTQETQYF	TGTGCCAGCAGGGGGGGACAGACCCAAGAGACCCAGTACTTC
TRBJ1-6	TRBD1	TRBV25-1	few	CASTPNSPGQDNSPLHF	TGTGCCAGCACCCCGAATTCGCCGGGACAGGATAATTCACCCCTCCACTTT
TRBJ1-2	TRBD1	TRBV20-1	.	CSALGTGGINGYTF	TGCAGTGCATTGGGGACAGGGGGCATTAATGGCTACACCTTC
TRBJ1-1	.	TRBV4-3	few	CASSQVADLNTEAFF	TGCGCCAGCAGCCAAGTGGCGGATCTGAACACTGAAGCTTTCTTT
TRBJ1-1	TRBD1	TRBV29-1	many	CSVGTGTAATEAFF	TGCAGCGTGGGGACAGGGACGGCGGCCACTGAAGCTTTCTTT
TRBJ2-1	TRBD1	TRBV6-6	many	CASLPRRTDRGNEQFF	TGTGCCAGCCTGCCCAGACGCACCGACAGGGGCAATGAGCAGTTCTTC
TRBJ1-2	.	TRBV7-2	many	CASGLRSNYGYTF	TGTGCCAGCGGACTGCGGTCCAATTATGGCTACACCTTC
TRBJ2-5	TRBD2	TRBV20-1	many	CSARGLGLAGGPGETQYF	TGCAGTGCCAGAGGGTTGGGACTAGCGGGAGGGCCTGGAGAGACCCAGTACTTC
TRBJ2-7	.	TRBV10-3	.	CAISEWQGSEQYF	TGTGCCATCAGTGAGTGGCAGGGCAGCGAGCAGTACTTC
TRBJ2-7	TRBD2	TRBV19	many	CASSSSGRPSYEQYF	TGTGCCAGTAGTTCTAGCGGGAGACCCTCCTACGAGCAGTACTTC
TRBJ1-2	.	TRBV29-1	.	CSVVVGSANYGYTF	TGCAGCGTTGTAGTAGGGTCCGCTAACTATGGCTACACCTTC
TRBJ1-1	.	TRBV18	.	CASSPDTGTPRWAFF	TGTGCCAGCTCACCAGATACAGGCACCCCCCGGTGGGCTTTCTTT
TRBJ2-3	TRBD2	TRBV9	few	CASSVDEGGGVLDTQYF	TGTGCCAGCAGCGTAGATGAAGGCGGGGGGGTTTTGGATACGCAGTATTTT
TRBJ2-7	.	TRBV5-5	once	CASSFLSLEQYF	TGTGCCAGCAGCTTCCTAAGCCTTGAGCAGTACTTC